This TCR beta chain was sequenced in a study of spatial heterogeneity in lung cancer (dated by TCRdb to about 2019). A note on the overall study: Beta-chain transcripts were consistently detected in greater numbers than alpha-chain transcripts, which likely reflects a higher abundance of beta-chain transcripts. In tumor regions, TCR transcript counts showed a strong correlation with a T cell transcriptional module score from matched bulk RNA-seq. In the raw uncorrected reads, each unique combination of TCR and UMI appeared on average more than ten times. In non-small cell lung cancer, the study made a quantitative comparison of TCR alpha and beta repertoires among multiple tumor regions, matched nontumor lung and blood. TCR repertoire features were related to nonsynonymous mutation counts determined by whole-exome sequencing of tumor tissue. Both alpha and beta chains were TCR-sequenced in 220 or so tumor regions, 64 matched nontumor lung samples and around 50 PBMC samples obtained at surgery.

The junction shows trimming of 3 bases on V and 5 bases on J, plus 15 bases between the germline ends. The CDR1 and CDR2 encoded by the germline V gene are MNHNS and SASEGT. CDR3 length: 15 amino acids, cysteine to phenylalanine. Solely the CDR3 DNA is kept, with 45 bases framed from the first base. Sample time point, as interpreted from the label and publication: sample taken at primary tumor resection. Donors were around 69 patients with early-stage, untreated non-small cell lung cancer from the lung TRACERx cohort. For TCR sequencing, whole RNA was extracted from tumor and nontumor lung tissue, or from cryopreserved PBMC samples, and no cell sorting was done. Patients were selected for TCR sequencing only if sufficient RNA was available from at least two tumor regions. Before being selected, tumor and adjacent nontumor lung specimens were reviewed by a lung pathologist. The full study reports these points: The count of ubiquitous expanded TCRs correlated with the count of ubiquitous nonsynonymous mutations, and the count of regional expanded TCRs correlated with the count of regional nonsynonymous mutations. The tumor nonsynonymous mutation count correlated with the number of expanded intratumoral alpha and beta TCRs. Additional single-cell paired TCR alpha and beta sequencing was considered necessary to confirm, at a functional level, the hypothesis that regional TCRs recognize regional mutations. TCR-seq coverage of tumor T cells was estimated to be only roughly 7.5% for alpha chains and more than 11% for beta chains.

This clonotype is described as medium-sized (0.01 to 0.1%). No antigen is known for it. No much larger clone exists at a distance of one base, and base qualities are not known. Preparation of the library involved 5' RACE. Sequencing relied on a NextSeq 500. In the TCR library protocol, a unique molecular identifier was attached to each TCR cDNA molecule so that PCR and sequencing errors could be corrected. As for the original processing: Decombinator tools were used for TCR identification, UMI-based error correction and CDR3 extraction. Expanded TCRs were defined as those above a frequency of 2 per 1,000, corresponding to the top 1% of the tumor frequency distribution. Expanded tumor TCRs were classed as regional if statistically deemed absent (corrected P<0.05) from at least one tumor region, otherwise ubiquitous. Rényi diversity was computed with the R vegan package after subsampling each repertoire 100 times to 5,000 TCRs. CDR3 similarity networks were constructed using string-kernel similarity of amino acid triplets, with links drawn between CDR3s whose pairwise similarity was above 0.82. TCRdb reprocessing: public reads trimmed at Q25 with fastp, clones called with MiXCR, in-frame beta chains kept. Each CDR3 protein gets just one entry, which takes the most common genes and DNA from the rows behind it. The V and J calls come from TCRdb's annotation, not from the publication. The sample has fewer than 15,000 distinct CDR3 sequences on record, around 3.5% of them singletons. Of the sample, approximately 8% falls within the top ten clones.

Sequenced material: lung tumor tissue, taken at surgery. This clonotype was sampled from a male donor with early-stage non-small cell lung cancer. The chain was built from TRBV6-1 and TRBJ2-3; D gene: possibly TRBD2, on 6 matching bases. The CDR3 in this case is CASSEVGGVGDTQYF. The sequence in DNA is TGTGCCAGCAGTGAGGTAGGAGGGGTCGGAGATACGCAGTATTTT.